Presented here are 6 T cell receptor beta chains from one specimen sequenced in a study of radiation and T cells in renal cell carcinoma. Produced via immunoSEQ multiplex PCR; TCRdb's table is partial and in-frame only. The sample holds roughly 120,000 clones, about 81% seen once. Documented time point: blood 2 weeks post-SBRT. Treatment reported: 15 Gy SBRT to primary tumor, nephrectomy 4 weeks later. The specimen comprised blood, sampled from a patient whose treatment included radiotherapy and nephrectomy. The receptors stem from a woman aged 60-75 years with renal cell carcinoma.

This clone has more than one count but fewer than ten. This chain uses TRBV5-1 with TRBJ2-2; 11 bases fit TRBD2. The CDR3 is 15 residues long. The V segment lost 5 bases and the J segment 1 base; nucleotides outside the gene matches: 1. Per germline, CDR1 SGHRS and CDR2 YFSETQ. The DNA for the CDR3 is TGCGCCAGCAGGGGACTAGCGGAGAACACCGGGGAGCTGTTTTTT. This sequence encodes CASRGLAENTGELFF.

J is TRBJ1-1 and V is TRBV7-2; 7 positions agree with TRBD1. CDR3 size: 14 residues. J gave up 3 bases and V 5 bases, and 6 bases lay outside the gene matches. Germline lookup yields CDR1 SGHTA and CDR2 FQGNSA. The CDR3 loop reads CASSPQGGDTEAFF. For the CDR3, the DNA is TGTGCCAGCAGCCCCCAGGGGGGGGACACTGAAGCTTTCTTT.

In the case of this clone: The same CDR3 arises from other DNA sequences in this sample as well. Here the CDR3 DNA reads TGTGCCAGCAGCGTAGAGGCAGACTATGGCTACACCTTC. Its translation: CASSVEADYGYTF. The gene calls are TRBV9 and TRBJ1-2; unclear D gene. V lost 0 bases to trimming and J lost 3 bases, with 6 bases between them. The CDR3 sequence is 13 residues long. Germline V gene lookup returns CDR1 SGDLS and CDR2 YYNGEE. Complete variable domain (other parts from reference TRBV9 and TRBJ1-2): DSGVTQTPKHLITATGQRVTLRCSPRSGDLSVYWYQQSLDQGLQFLIQYYNGEERAKGNILERFSAQQFPDLHSELNLSSLELGDSALYFCASSVEADYGYTFGSGTRLTVV.

The chain carries TRBV5-5 and TRBJ2-5; 13 bases map to TRBD2. The junction had 13 bases not matched to a gene; V was cut back by 4 bases and J by 1 base. Germline V gene lookup returns CDR1 SGHKS and CDR2 YYEKEE (reference sequence). This CDR3 is 19 amino acids long. CDR3 DNA sequence: TGTGCCAGCAGCCGCTTAGGGACTAGCGGGGCTGTGCTCCAAGAGACCCAGTACTTC. Its translation is CASSRLGTSGAVLQETQYF.

The CDR3 spells CASSLHSSATDTQYF. The CDR3 DNA is TGTGCCAGCAGCTTACACTCGTCCGCCACAGATACGCAGTATTTT. The rearrangement joins TRBV7-9 to TRBJ2-3, with unresolved D. Trimming took off 2 bases at V and 2 bases at J, with 11 bases between the two ends. The CDR3 runs 15 residues. Germline CDR1 and CDR2: SEHNR and FQNEAQ (reference sequence). Combining the CDR3 with reference TRBV7-9 and TRBJ2-3 gives the whole variable domain DTGVSQNPRHKITKRGQNVTFRCDPISEHNRLYWYRQTLGQGPEFLTYFQNEAQLEKSRLLSDRFSAERPKGSFSTLEIQRTEQGDSAMYLCASSLHSSATDTQYFGPGTRLTVL.

The gene calls are TRBV5-6 and TRBJ2-1; 9 bases match TRBD2. The J segment lost 1 base and the V segment lost 3 bases, leaving 5 bases of the junction unmatched. Germline values: CDR1 SGHDT, CDR2 YYEEEE. There are 16 residues in the CDR3. The CDR3 nucleotides read TGTGCCAGCAGCTCGGGAGCGGGAGGTTCCTACAATGAGCAGTTCTTC. Translated, it gives CASSSGAGGSYNEQFF.